Shown below are 25 T cell receptor beta chains from a single sample sequenced in a study of low-dose radiotherapy and immunotherapy resistance in tumors. TRAV- and TRBV-specific primers were used for first-strand cDNA, which covered alpha and beta chains. Amplification of TCRs used a constant-region primer and V-primer adapter for about 20 PCR cycles. TCRdb recomputed calls from the reads with MiXCR, one row per CDR3 protein. The repertoire includes over 15,000 distinct CDR3 sequences, approximately 79% of them detected once, and approximately 10% sits in the top ten. The receptors here all came from a human donor with advanced metastatic prostate, ovarian, gallbladder or colorectal cancer (not recorded which). This table probably holds off-target reads from a library built for another chain.

This chain joins TRBV4-3 and TRBJ2-6, with 15 bases that match TRBD2. This CDR3 has 21 residues. Germline V lookup: CDR1 LGHNA, CDR2 YSLEER. V was clipped by 0 bases and J by 1 base; unmatched bases: 7. In DNA, the CDR3 is TGCGCCAGCAGCCAAGATAGAGGACTAGCGGGAGGGGAGTCTGGGGCCAACGTCCTGACTTTC. Protein product: CASSQDRGLAGGESGANVLTF.

This clonotype has only one observation. The rearrangement links TRBV5-1 to TRBJ2-2, with D possibly TRBD2 on 5 matching bases. Trimming cost V 4 bases and J 3 bases, with 13 bases left between them. The CDR3 consists of 15 residues. From germline, CDR1 is SGHRS and CDR2 YFSETQ. The DNA for the CDR3 is TGCGCCAGCAGCGAACTAGGACCGGACACCGGGGAGCTGTTTTTT. It encodes CASSELGPDTGELFF.

This clonotype was counted a few times. The genes are TRBV10-2 and TRBJ1-1; D ambiguous. Germline CDR1 and CDR2: WSHSY and SAAADI. With 6 bases removed from V and 6 bases from J, the gap between germline ends came to 11 bases. CDR3 size: 12 residues. The CDR3 DNA reads TGCGCCAGCAGCGAACCCTGGGCTGAAGCTTTCTTT. The encoded protein is CASSEPWAEAFF.

The rearrangement joins TRBV20-1 to TRBJ2-5; D gene uncertain. V shed 5 bases and J shed 5 bases, with 9 bases lying between them. This CDR3 region has 11 residues. CDR1 is DFQATT and CDR2 is SNEGSKA in the germline V gene (reference sequence). The CDR3 protein is CSALHGETQYF. The CDR3 bases are TGCAGTGCTCTGCACGGGGAGACCCAGTACTTC.

This chain uses TRBV26 with TRBJ2-3; TRBD1, the D gene given by the table, was not confirmed from the DNA. TRBV26 is a recognized pseudogene. This CDR3 region has 14 residues. The CDR3 bases are TGTGCCAGCAGTCCCGGGGGGGGCACAGATACGCAGTATTTT. Amino acids: CASSPGGGTDTQYF.

The chain carries TRBV7-2 and TRBJ2-7, with a weak D call TRBD1 (5 bases). Trimming removed 5 bases from V and 4 bases from J, with 12 bases in between. This CDR3 has 13 residues. Germline V gene lookup returns CDR1 SGHTA and CDR2 FQGNSA. CDR3 residues: CASSPQGNYEQYF. The CDR3 bases are TGTGCCAGCAGCCCTCAGGGTAATTACGAGCAGTACTTC.

This sequence joins TRBV5-4 and TRBJ2-5; possible D gene TRBD1, 5 bases. From germline, CDR1 is SGHNT and CDR2 YYREEE (reference sequence). Trimming took off 0 bases at V and 5 bases at J, with 17 bases between the two ends. The CDR3 runs 16 residues. This CDR3 reads CASSLDPGSWTETQYF. The CDR3 DNA sequence: TGTGCCAGCAGCTTGGACCCAGGGTCTTGGACGGAGACCCAGTACTTC. The full variable domain, with the rest looked up from reference TRBV5-4 and TRBJ2-5, is ETGVTQSPTHLIKTRGQQVTLRCSSQSGHNTVSWYQQALGQGPQFIFQYYREEENGRGNFPPRFSGLQFPNYSSELNVNALELDDSALYLCASSLDPGSWTETQYFGPGTRLLVL.

The J gene is TRBJ1-1, the V gene TRBV4-1; possibly TRBD1 for D (6 bases). Germline V gene lookup returns CDR1 MGHRA and CDR2 YSYEKL. Trimming removed 4 bases from V and 3 bases from J, with 9 bases in between. The CDR3 covers 13 residues. In DNA form, the CDR3 reads TGCGCCAGCAGCCGCAAGGGGGACACTGAAGCTTTCTTT. Its translation is CASSRKGDTEAFF.

V and J are TRBV6-1 and TRBJ2-5; D unresolved. There are 11 residues in the CDR3. Per the germline V gene, CDR1 is MNHNS and CDR2 is SASEGT. V gave up 5 bases and J gave up 2 bases, with 3 bases separating them. The CDR3: CASSRQETQYF. The CDR3 DNA sequence: TGTGCCAGCAGTCGTCAAGAGACCCAGTACTTC.

The chain joins TRBV4-2 to TRBJ2-3; TRBD2 might be the D (6 bases). The length of the CDR3 is 18 residues. Looked up from germline, CDR1 is LGHNA and CDR2 is YNFKEQ. V was pared by 1 base and J by 4 bases, with 21 bases between. This CDR3 reads CASSQGTNGGEVSDTQYF. The CDR3 DNA sequence: TGTGCCAGCAGCCAAGGGACGAATGGTGGGGAGGTGTCAGATACGCAGTATTTT.

This clonotype occurred a few times. The chain uses TRBV5-1 and TRBJ2-3; D is uncertain. CDR3 length: 14 residues. V lost 1 base and J 3 bases, leaving 9 bases between the germline ends. CDR1 and CDR2 from the germline V gene are SGHRS and YFSETQ. CDR3 sequence (DNA): TGCGCCAGCAGCTTGTCGGGCAGGACAGATACGCAGTATTTT. Amino acids: CASSLSGRTDTQYF.

J is TRBJ2-7 and V is TRBV28; D perhaps matches TRBD1 (6 bases). Germline CDR1 is MDHEN and CDR2 is SYDVKM. This CDR3 spans 12 amino acids. Trimming stripped 3 bases from V and 5 bases from J, with 8 bases between. CDR3 coding DNA: TGTGCCAGCAGTTTGACAGGAGACGAGCAGTACTTC. Translating gives CASSLTGDEQYF.

The chain links TRBV11-2 to TRBJ2-7, with D uncertain. The germline V gene has CDR1 SGHAT and CDR2 FQNNGV. V was trimmed by 5 bases and J by 5 bases, leaving 7 bases between them. The CDR3 loop spans 11 amino acids. CDR3 amino acids: CASSPAHEQYF. CDR3 bases: TGTGCCAGCAGCCCCGCCCACGAGCAGTACTTC.

The chain combines TRBV10-3 with TRBJ1-5; the D gene is possibly TRBD1 (5 bases). Germline V gives CDR1 ENHRY, CDR2 SYGVKD. V gave up 6 bases and J gave up 6 bases, with 9 bases separating them. The CDR3 runs 12 residues. CDR3 coding DNA: TGTGCCATCAGGACAGAGGGTCAGCCCCAGCATTTT. Translation gives CAIRTEGQPQHF.

This clonotype has a handful of counts. The chain combines TRBV11-1 with TRBJ2-2; D is ambiguous. The CDR3 loop spans 14 amino acids. With 5 bases removed from V and 2 bases from J, the gap between germline ends came to 9 bases. In germline, CDR1 is SGHAT, CDR2 FQDESV (reference sequence). The DNA of the CDR3 is TGTGCCAGCAGCGCGGCTATCAACACCGGGGAGCTGTTTTTT. Protein sequence: CASSAAINTGELFF. Full variable domain (outside the CDR3, taken from reference TRBV11-1 and TRBJ2-2): EAEVAQSPRYKITEKSQAVAFWCDPISGHATLYWYRQILGQGPELLVQFQDESVVDDSQLPKDRFSAERLKGVDSTLKIQPAELGDSAMYLCASSAAINTGELFFGEGSRLTVL.

This sequence joins TRBV2 and TRBJ1-4; TRBD1 might be the D (6 bases). Trimming took 7 bases from V and 8 from J, leaving 20 bases between them. Germline CDR1 is SNHLY and CDR2 is FYNNEI. The CDR3 runs to 15 residues. This CDR3 is CASKETGGVWEKLFF. The CDR3 DNA reads as TGTGCCAGCAAAGAGACAGGCGGAGTATGGGAAAAACTGTTTTTT.

The J gene is TRBJ2-7, the V gene TRBV28; the match to TRBD2 covers 10 bases. This CDR3 comprises 14 residues. Germline lookup yields CDR1 MDHEN and CDR2 SYDVKM. V shed 6 bases, J shed 3 bases, and the junction held 5 bases outside the gene matches. The CDR3 is CASRRTSGRYEQYF. CDR3 in DNA: TGTGCCAGCAGGAGGACTAGCGGTCGCTACGAGCAGTACTTC.

The rearrangement joins TRBV11-3 to TRBJ2-6, with D possibly TRBD1 on 6 matching bases. The CDR3 loop spans 15 amino acids. V was pared by 5 bases and J by 2 bases, with 10 bases between. Germline V gives CDR1 SGHNT, CDR2 YENEEA. The CDR3 coding sequence is TGTGCCAGCAGCAAGGGGGTGACTGGGGCCAACGTCCTGACTTTC. Protein product: CASSKGVTGANVLTF.

The J gene is TRBJ2-1, the V gene TRBV6-5, with 11 bases aligning to TRBD1. The CDR3 runs 14 residues. With V trimmed by 6 bases and J by 4 bases, 2 bases remained unmatched. Germline values: CDR1 MNHEY, CDR2 SVGAGI. DNA for the CDR3: TGTGCCAGCAGCCGGGACAGGGGGTACAATGAGCAGTTCTTC. It codes for CASSRDRGYNEQFF.

The V gene is TRBV6-5, the J gene TRBJ1-3; a possible D gene is TRBD1 (6 bases). V was cut by 5 bases and J by 3 bases, with 17 bases left in between. CDR1 MNHEY and CDR2 SVGAGI come from the germline V gene. The CDR3 runs 16 residues. CDR3 in amino acids: CASSRFAQGFGNTIYF. Written as DNA, the CDR3 is TGTGCCAGCAGTCGATTCGCACAGGGATTTGGAAACACCATATATTTT.

This clonotype appeared a few times. The chain couples TRBV18 to TRBJ2-7; the D is unclear. Germline values: CDR1 KGHSH, CDR2 LQKENI. The V and J ends lost 3 bases and 6 bases respectively, with 9 bases between them. This CDR3 is 12 amino acids long. The DNA of the CDR3 is TGTGCCAGCTCACCGGAAGGCCTCGAGCAGTACTTC. Translating gives CASSPEGLEQYF.

The count of this clonotype is one. The chain has TRBV4-1 and TRBJ2-5; D uncertain. Trimming left V 0 bases short and J 1 base short, with 9 bases between. Germline lookup yields CDR1 MGHRA and CDR2 YSYEKL. This CDR3 is 15 amino acids long. CDR3 in DNA: TGCGCCAGCAGCCAAGATATACAGCCCCAAGAGACCCAGTACTTC. The encoded protein is CASSQDIQPQETQYF.

In this sample, this clonotype turned up once. This chain connects TRBV28 to TRBJ1-5; D is undetermined. V lost 3 bases to trimming and J lost 5 bases, with 5 bases between them. Germline CDR1 MDHEN, CDR2 SYDVKM. The CDR3 sequence is 12 residues long. This CDR3 reads CASSFRDQPQHF. In DNA, the CDR3 is TGTGCCAGCAGTTTTAGGGATCAGCCCCAGCATTTT.

The table lists this clonotype with a count of one. The chain is built from TRBV12-3 or TRBV12-4 and TRBJ2-3; the match to TRBD2 covers 7 bases. The CDR3 loop spans 14 amino acids. V was pared by 8 bases and J by 1 base, with 6 bases of the junction left unmatched. The CDR3 DNA reads as TGTGCCAGCTCACTCCGGGGGGGCACAGATACGCAGTATTTT. Protein sequence: CASSLRGGTDTQYF.

The chain uses TRBV21-1 and TRBJ1-6; the table's D call TRBD1 went unverified against the DNA. TRBV21-1 is a pseudogene. The CDR3 spans 19 residues. As DNA, the CDR3 is TGTGCCAGCAGCGAACTGGGACAGGGATCCCCCCTTGGTAATTCACCCCTCCACTTT. This translates into CASSELGQGSPLGNSPLHF.